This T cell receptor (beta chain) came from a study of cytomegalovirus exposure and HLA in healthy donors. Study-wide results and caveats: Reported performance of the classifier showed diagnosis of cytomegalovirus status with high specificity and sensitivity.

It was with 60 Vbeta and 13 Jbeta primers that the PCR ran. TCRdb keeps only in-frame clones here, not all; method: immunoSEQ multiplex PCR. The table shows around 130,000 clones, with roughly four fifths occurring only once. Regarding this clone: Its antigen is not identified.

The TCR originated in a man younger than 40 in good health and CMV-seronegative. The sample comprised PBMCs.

CDR3 amino acids: CASSPTSSSTDTQYF. The DNA for the CDR3 is TGTGCCAGCAGTCCTACTAGTTCTAGCACAGATACGCAGTATTTT. This chain connects TRBV6-6 to TRBJ2-3; weak D call: TRBD2 (5 bases). Trimming shortened V by 5 bases and J by 0 bases, and 12 bases separated the two germline ends. In germline, CDR1 is MNHNY, CDR2 SVGAGI (reference sequence). This CDR3 is built from 15 residues.